The 3 T cell receptor beta chains below were found in one sample sequenced in a study of blood T cell repertoires in COVID-19. Here immunoSEQ multiplex PCR was the method, and the copy in TCRdb shows in-frame clones only, minus some. The repertoire holds some 200,000 clones, with about three quarters as singletons. The source material was peripheral blood. These receptors were taken from a woman aged 45-60 years with active or convalescent COVID-19.

The gene calls are TRBV19 and TRBJ1-2, with 8 positions matching TRBD1. The V gene end was trimmed by 10 bases and the J gene end by 8 bases; junction bases not matched to a gene: 6. This CDR3 spans 11 amino acids. Per the germline V gene, CDR1 is LNHDA and CDR2 is SQIVND (reference sequence). The CDR3 DNA reads TGTGCCACTAGACAGGGGTACGGCTACACCTTC. It codes for CATRQGYGYTF.

The genes are TRBV6-5 and TRBJ2-5; 10 positions agree with TRBD2. The CDR3 is made up of 13 amino acids. With 8 bases clipped from V and 6 bases from J, the junction kept 6 bases outside the gene matches. Germline CDR1 and CDR2: MNHEY and SVGAGI. CDR3 sequence: CASLAGGGKTQYF. CDR3 coding DNA: TGTGCCAGCTTAGCGGGAGGAGGGAAGACCCAGTACTTC.

DNA for the CDR3: TGTGCCAGCAGCTTAGGAACAGGCCGGTACAATGAGCAGTTCTTC. Encoded protein: CASSLGTGRYNEQFF. This chain links TRBV7-8 with TRBJ2-1, with D maybe TRBD1 (5 bases). The CDR3 is made up of 15 amino acids. Germline V lookup: CDR1 SGHVS, CDR2 FQNEAQ. Trimming cost V 1 base and J 4 bases, with 11 bases left between them.